The 14 T cell receptor beta chains in this list originate from one sample, sequenced in a study of cytomegalovirus exposure and HLA in healthy donors. Primers for the PCR totalled 60 Vbeta and 13 Jbeta. Profiling relied on immunoSEQ multiplex PCR, and the TCRdb table lists in-frame clones only, not all of them. This sample has roughly 120,000 clones, with 70% to 80% found just once. The sequenced sample was PBMCs. These receptors originate from a man between 45 and 60 years old in good health and CMV-seronegative.

The chain links TRBV11-2 to TRBJ1-4, with a weak D call TRBD1 (5 bases). Germline V gene data show CDR1 as SGHAT and CDR2 as FQNNGV. This CDR3 has 14 residues. V lost 5 bases and J 0 bases, leaving 7 bases between the germline ends. CDR3 DNA sequence: TGTGCCAGCAGCAAGACAGCAACTAATGAAAAACTGTTTTTT. Translated: CASSKTATNEKLFF.

V usage is TRBV7-9 and J usage is TRBJ2-1, with 9 nucleotides matching TRBD2. The V and J ends lost 3 bases and 10 bases, in that order; junction bases with no gene match: 4. Germline loops: CDR1 SEHNR, CDR2 FQNEAQ (reference sequence). The CDR3 totals 13 residues. Here the CDR3 reads CASSLLTSGEQFF. DNA for the CDR3: TGTGCCAGCAGCTTGTTGACTAGCGGAGAGCAGTTCTTC. The full variable domain, its missing parts supplied by reference TRBV7-9 and TRBJ2-1, is DTGVSQNPRHKITKRGQNVTFRCDPISEHNRLYWYRQTLGQGPEFLTYFQNEAQLEKSRLLSDRFSAERPKGSFSTLEIQRTEQGDSAMYLCASSLLTSGEQFFGPGTRLTVL.

The V call is TRBV5-1, the J call TRBJ1-2, with D perhaps matching TRBD1 (5 bases). V was trimmed by 4 bases and J by 5 bases, leaving 15 bases between them. The CDR3 extends over 14 amino acids. Germline V gives CDR1 SGHRS, CDR2 YFSETQ. The CDR3 region has the DNA TGCGCCAGCAGCGTGACAGAGGATGGGTATGGCTACACCTTC. Translating it yields CASSVTEDGYGYTF.

This chain connects TRBV5-1 to TRBJ1-1; TRBD1 aligns across 8 bases. The CDR3 sequence is 12 residues long. CDR1 is SGHRS and CDR2 is YFSETQ in the germline V gene. V lost 4 bases, J lost 7 bases, and 3 bases stayed unmatched. The CDR3 region has the DNA TGCGCCAGCAGCCCAGGACAGGGTGAAGCTTTCTTT. It is translated as CASSPGQGEAFF.

V usage is TRBV6-5 and J usage is TRBJ2-3; D remains unclear. From germline, CDR1 is MNHEY and CDR2 SVGAGI. The V gene lost 4 bases and the J gene lost 6 bases, with 14 bases spanning the gap. The CDR3 spans 14 residues. CDR3: CASSSPDRSDTQYF. For the CDR3, the DNA is TGTGCCAGCAGTTCCCCAGATCGATCTGATACGCAGTATTTT.

The DNA of the CDR3 is TGTGCCAGCAGCGTCGGGACTAACAATGAGCAGTTCTTC. This encodes CASSVGTNNEQFF. The J gene is TRBJ2-1, the V gene TRBV11-2; 7 bases align to TRBD2. This CDR3 contains 13 residues. After removal of 5 bases from V and 5 bases from J, the junction contained 3 bases not matched to a gene. Germline values: CDR1 SGHAT, CDR2 FQNNGV.

This chain links TRBV15 with TRBJ1-5, with 10 bases matching TRBD1. Trimming removed 3 bases from V and 4 bases from J; junction bases left unmatched: 9. Germline V CDR1 and CDR2: LNHNV, YYDKDF (reference sequence). There are 17 residues in the CDR3. The chain's CDR3 is CATSREGGQGLNQPQHF. Here the CDR3 DNA reads TGTGCCACCAGCAGGGAAGGGGGACAGGGGCTAAATCAGCCCCAGCATTTT. The complete variable domain, with remaining parts taken from reference TRBV15 and TRBJ1-5, reads DAMVIQNPRYQVTQFGKPVTLSCSQTLNHNVMYWYQQKSSQAPKLLFHYYDKDFNNEADTPDNFQSRRPNTSFCFLDIRSPGLGDTAMYLCATSREGGQGLNQPQHFGDGTRLSIL.

A few counts support this clone. The chain uses TRBV5-1 and TRBJ1-6; the match to TRBD1 covers 7 bases. With V trimmed by 2 bases and J by 7 bases, 12 bases remained unmatched. The germline V gene encodes CDR1 SGHRS and CDR2 YFSETQ. This CDR3 spans 17 amino acids. DNA for the CDR3: TGCGCCAGCAGCTTAAGTCTGGTGGCGACAGGGAATTCACCCCTCCACTTT. Its protein is CASSLSLVATGNSPLHF.

V and J are TRBV7-8 and TRBJ1-2; D is perhaps TRBD1 (5 bases). Germline assignment: CDR1 SGHVS and CDR2 FQNEAQ. The length of the CDR3 is 13 residues. The V end lost 2 bases, the J end lost 4 bases, and 8 bases lay between the germline ends. The CDR3 loop is CASSLQGSYGYTF. CDR3 nucleotide sequence: TGTGCCAGCAGCTTACAGGGAAGCTATGGCTACACCTTC. Filled out from reference TRBV7-8 and TRBJ1-2, the complete variable domain reads GAGVSQSPRYKVAKRGQDVALRCDPISGHVSLFWYQQALGQGPEFLTYFQNEAQLDKSGLPSDRFFAERPEGSVSTLKIQRTQQEDSAVYLCASSLQGSYGYTFGSGTRLTVV.

The J gene is TRBJ2-2, the V gene TRBV25-1; 10 nucleotides line up with TRBD2. J was trimmed by 1 base and V by 3 bases; bases with no gene match: 2. The V gene's germline CDR1 is MGHDK and CDR2 SYGVNS. The CDR3 totals 16 residues. CDR3 DNA sequence: TGTGCCAGCAGTGATGTAGCGGGGGGGAACACCGGGGAGCTGTTTTTT. Its translation: CASSDVAGGNTGELFF.

The J gene is TRBJ2-3, the V gene TRBV5-6; no clear D. V gave up 3 bases and J gave up 6 bases, with 8 bases separating them. Germline V gives CDR1 SGHDT, CDR2 YYEEEE. The CDR3 runs to 12 residues. The CDR3 reads CASSYSTDTQYF. The CDR3 DNA is TGTGCCAGCAGCTATTCTACGGATACGCAGTATTTT.

The chain carries TRBV19 and TRBJ2-6; 9 bases match TRBD2. This CDR3 has 17 residues. V dropped 3 bases and J dropped 1; count of bases not matched to a gene: 4. Germline CDR1 is LNHDA and CDR2 is SQIVND (reference sequence). The CDR3, as DNA: TGTGCCAGTAGTATCGCGGGGGGGGGTTCTGGGGCCAACGTCCTGACTTTC. This encodes CASSIAGGGSGANVLTF.

This chain joins TRBV5-1 and TRBJ2-7; TRBD1 matches at 9 bases. The ends lost 3 bases at V and 2 bases at J; junction bases unmatched: 6. CDR1 is SGHRS and CDR2 is YFSETQ in the germline V gene. This CDR3 spans 15 amino acids. The CDR3 reads CASSSPGTGPYEQYF. In DNA form, the CDR3 reads TGCGCCAGCAGCTCACCCGGGACAGGGCCCTACGAGCAGTACTTC.

V is TRBV5-4 and J is TRBJ1-1; D call uncertain. V lost 5 bases and J 6 bases, leaving 17 bases between the germline ends. CDR3 length equals 14 residues. Germline lookup yields CDR1 SGHNT and CDR2 YYREEE (reference sequence). The CDR3 DNA is TGTGCCAGCAGTTCGACGGGGTTCAACGCTGAAGCTTTCTTT. Translation: CASSSTGFNAEAFF.